The 20 T cell receptor beta chains in this list originate from one sample, sequenced in a study of siplizumab effects on memory and regulatory T cells. Generated by immunoSEQ multiplex PCR, the TCRdb table keeps only in-frame clones and is missing some. The data show approximately 60,000 clones, roughly 97% seen once. Sequencing was performed on naive CD8+ T cells sorted from blood. These receptors were obtained from a human donor in good health.

V is TRBV5-1 and J is TRBJ2-7, with D possibly being TRBD2 (6 bases). The V gene lost 6 bases and the J gene lost 1 base, with 11 bases spanning the gap. The CDR3 runs to 13 residues. Per germline, CDR1 SGHRS and CDR2 YFSETQ. CDR3 protein: CASKEGPSYEQYF. The CDR3 nucleotides are TGCGCCAGCAAGGAGGGTCCGTCCTACGAGCAGTACTTC. The whole variable domain, filled in from reference TRBV5-1 and TRBJ2-7, reads KAGVTQTPRYLIKTRGQQVTLSCSPISGHRSVSWYQQTPGQGLQFLFEYFSETQRNKGNFPGRFSGRQFSNSRSEMNVSTLELGDSALYLCASKEGPSYEQYFGPGTRLTVT.

The CDR3 DNA reads TGTGCCAGCAGCGTTCAGGGGTTGGATGAGCAGTTCTTC. Protein product: CASSVQGLDEQFF. This chain connects TRBV9 to TRBJ2-1; possibly TRBD1 for D (6 bases). The V end lost 2 bases, the J end lost 8 bases, and 11 bases lay between the germline ends. Germline values: CDR1 SGDLS, CDR2 YYNGEE. This CDR3 is 13 amino acids long.

The chain recombines TRBV15 with TRBJ2-7, with 10 bases matching TRBD1. The CDR3 consists of 15 residues. The germline V gene has CDR1 LNHNV and CDR2 YYDKDF (reference sequence). The V gene end was trimmed by 6 bases and the J gene end by 4 bases; junction bases not matched to a gene: 9. CDR3 residues: CATSLRGTGEYEQYF. In DNA, the CDR3 is TGTGCCACCAGTCTTCGGGGGACAGGGGAGTACGAGCAGTACTTC.

J is TRBJ1-1 and V is TRBV28; weak D call: TRBD1 (5 bases). The CDR3 runs to 15 residues. CDR1 is MDHEN and CDR2 is SYDVKM in the germline V gene. Trimming took 3 bases from V and 5 from J, leaving 16 bases between them. CDR3 amino acids: CASSFPSRGLTEAFF. DNA for the CDR3: TGTGCCAGCAGTTTCCCCTCCCGGGGACTAACTGAAGCTTTCTTT.

The chain links TRBV5-6 to TRBJ1-2, with 7 bases fitting TRBD1. V shed 4 bases and J 7 bases; nucleotides not matched to a gene: 1. This CDR3 comprises 11 residues. Germline V lookup: CDR1 SGHDT, CDR2 YYEEEE. The CDR3 spells CASSDRAGYTF. DNA for the CDR3: TGTGCCAGCAGCGACAGGGCTGGCTACACCTTC.

The chain combines TRBV7-6 with TRBJ1-1; D not resolved. Trimming took off 1 base at V and 0 bases at J, with 6 bases between the two ends. The germline V gene encodes CDR1 SGHVS and CDR2 FNYEAQ. The CDR3 consists of 14 residues. CDR3 coding DNA: TGTGCCAGCAGCTTAGAATCAGTGAACACTGAAGCTTTCTTT. It yields the protein CASSLESVNTEAFF.

The chain links TRBV4-1 to TRBJ1-2, with unresolved D. V lost 4 bases, J lost 8 bases, and 17 bases lay in between. The germline gives CDR1 MGHRA, CDR2 YSYEKL. This CDR3 contains 14 residues. The CDR3 loop is CASSLNPAVQGYTF. The DNA for the CDR3 is TGCGCCAGCAGCCTAAACCCTGCGGTACAGGGCTACACCTTC.

The genes are TRBV4-3 and TRBJ2-7; D might be TRBD1 (6 bases). Germline assignment: CDR1 LGHNA and CDR2 YSLEER. The V and J ends lost 4 bases and 2 bases respectively, with 12 bases between them. CDR3 size: 14 residues. The CDR3 DNA sequence: TGCGCCAGCAGCCCAAATCCAGGGGCCTACGAGCAGTACTTC. It translates to CASSPNPGAYEQYF.

The rearrangement uses TRBV27 and TRBJ1-2; D call uncertain. The CDR3 totals 14 residues. The germline V gene has CDR1 MNHEY and CDR2 SMNVEV (reference sequence). V lost 3 bases and J lost 4, with 12 bases in between. CDR3 in amino acids: CASSFSVPGYGYTF. The CDR3 DNA is TGTGCCAGCAGTTTCTCTGTGCCGGGCTATGGCTACACCTTC.

The CDR3 spells CASSLERESDIQYF. In DNA, the CDR3 is TGTGCCAGCAGCTTGGAAAGGGAGAGCGACATTCAGTACTTC. This sequence joins TRBV5-5 and TRBJ2-4, with a weak D call TRBD2 (5 bases). This CDR3 is 14 amino acids long. Deletions cut 0 bases from V and 8 bases from J, with 12 bases between. Germline V gene lookup returns CDR1 SGHKS and CDR2 YYEKEE (reference sequence).

V is TRBV5-4 and J is TRBJ2-1; 9 bases are shared with TRBD1. Germline V gene lookup returns CDR1 SGHNT and CDR2 YYREEE (reference sequence). The J segment lost 4 bases and the V segment lost 4 bases, leaving 6 bases of the junction unmatched. The CDR3 totals 15 residues. The CDR3 DNA reads as TGTGCCAGCAGCCCGGAACAGGGGGCATACAATGAGCAGTTCTTC. It encodes CASSPEQGAYNEQFF.

Regarding this clone: Mismatch with germline at one junction end may stem from a read error. The V call is TRBV6-6, the J call TRBJ2-7; D is possibly TRBD2 (7 bases). Germline CDR1 MNHNY, CDR2 SVGAGI (reference sequence). The CDR3 spans 13 residues. CDR3 region: CASTDGGAYEHYF. CDR3 nucleotide sequence: TGTGCCAGCACGGATGGGGGGGCTTACGAGCATTACTTC.

The chain links TRBV11-2 to TRBJ2-7; TRBD2 is a possible D gene (6 bases). With 1 base removed from V and 3 bases from J, the gap between germline ends came to 19 bases. Germline assignment: CDR1 SGHAT and CDR2 FQNNGV. The CDR3 covers 17 residues. Here the CDR3 DNA reads TGTGCCAGCAGCTTAGCCTTAGTCGGTGGAGGGGTCTACGAGCAGTACTTC. The encoded protein is CASSLALVGGGVYEQYF.

For the CDR3, the DNA is TGCGCCAGCAGCCAAGAATGGGACAGTGTGGACTACGAGCAGTACTTC. As protein: CASSQEWDSVDYEQYF. The chain carries TRBV4-3 and TRBJ2-7; 7 bases are a match to TRBD1. After removal of 0 bases from V and 3 bases from J, the junction contained 8 bases not matched to a gene. From germline, CDR1 is LGHNA and CDR2 YSLEER. The CDR3 has 16 amino acids.

This chain links TRBV9 with TRBJ2-7; D is undetermined. Trimming removed 0 bases at V and 3 bases at J, with 10 bases between. Germline loops: CDR1 SGDLS, CDR2 YYNGEE. The CDR3 sequence is 14 residues long. CDR3: CASSVGGRFYEQYF. The CDR3 DNA sequence: TGTGCCAGCAGCGTAGGTGGCCGATTCTACGAGCAGTACTTC.

The rearrangement links TRBV10-2 to TRBJ2-7; a possible D gene is TRBD1 (6 bases). Germline lookup yields CDR1 WSHSY and CDR2 SAAADI. V lost 2 bases, J lost 5 bases, and 22 bases lay in between. CDR3 length: 17 amino acids. The CDR3 nucleotides are TGCGCCAGCAGTGAGCCCCAAGGTGGGGGCGTTCAGCACGAGCAGTACTTC. The encoded protein is CASSEPQGGGVQHEQYF.

This sequence joins TRBV4-1 and TRBJ1-2; D gene uncertain. V was cut by 1 base and J by 8 bases, with 14 bases left in between. From germline, CDR1 is MGHRA and CDR2 YSYEKL. This CDR3 spans 14 amino acids. CDR3 sequence: CASSQGEVPWGYTF. CDR3 nucleotide sequence: TGCGCCAGCAGCCAAGGGGAGGTCCCCTGGGGCTACACCTTC.

The chain joins TRBV4-3 to TRBJ2-5, with unresolved D. Trimming stripped 0 bases from V and 3 bases from J, with 17 bases between. The CDR3 contains 17 residues. The germline CDR1 and CDR2 sequences are LGHNA and YSLEER. CDR3 nucleotide sequence: TGCGCCAGCAGCCAAGATAGGATCGTATTCCCAGAAGAGACCCAGTACTTC. Translated, it gives CASSQDRIVFPEETQYF.

The chain couples TRBV14 to TRBJ1-6; D is possibly TRBD1 (5 bases). The germline V gene has CDR1 SGHDN and CDR2 FVKESK. This CDR3 is 14 amino acids long. The ends were cut back, 6 bases at V and 3 bases at J, with 9 bases in the middle. This CDR3 reads CASSPDSYNSPLHF. CDR3 DNA sequence: TGTGCCAGCAGTCCTGACAGCTATAATTCACCCCTCCACTTT. Based on the CDR3 plus reference TRBV14 and TRBJ1-6, the full variable domain is EAGVTQFPSHSVIEKGQTVTLRCDPISGHDNLYWYRRVMGKEIKFLLHFVKESKQDESGMPNNRFLAERTGGTYSTLKVQPAELEDSGVYFCASSPDSYNSPLHFGNGTRLTVT.

The chain links TRBV2 to TRBJ1-4; D remains unclear. CDR3 length: 14 residues. Germline CDR1 and CDR2: SNHLY and FYNNEI. Trimming pared 4 bases from V and 8 bases from J, leaving 14 bases between. CDR3 sequence (DNA): TGTGCCAGCAGTGTATGGGGAATAAGAGAAAAACTGTTTTTT. Protein product: CASSVWGIREKLFF.